One sample yielded the 5 T cell receptor beta chains listed below, sequenced in a study of cytomegalovirus exposure and HLA in healthy donors. The primer mix had 60 Vbeta and 13 Jbeta primers. Data came from immunoSEQ multiplex PCR; TCRdb stores just in-frame clones and leaves some out. The data hold fewer than 200,000 clones, with roughly 80% observed a single time. Sequencing was performed on PBMCs. Receptors originate from a man younger than 45 in good health and CMV-seropositive.

V gene TRBV7-9 combines with J gene TRBJ1-1; no clear D. Trimming took 1 base from V and 3 from J, leaving 6 bases between them. The CDR3 has 13 residues. Per the germline V gene, CDR1 is SEHNR and CDR2 is FQNEAQ (reference sequence). The CDR3: CASSLEEYTEAFF. CDR3 sequence (DNA): TGTGCCAGCAGCTTAGAAGAGTACACTGAAGCTTTCTTT.

The chain carries TRBV28 and TRBJ1-1, with unresolved D. This CDR3 is built from 15 residues. CDR1 is MDHEN and CDR2 is SYDVKM in the germline V gene. Deletions cut 5 bases from V and 3 bases from J, with 16 bases between. Here the CDR3 reads CASSPLEGSDTEAFF. The CDR3 coding sequence is TGTGCCAGCAGTCCACTCGAAGGGAGCGACACTGAAGCTTTCTTT. The variable domain in full, with the rest retrieved from reference TRBV28 and TRBJ1-1, is DVKVTQSSRYLVKRTGEKVFLECVQDMDHENMFWYRQDPGLGLRLIYFSYDVKMKEKGDIPEGYSVSREKKERFSLILESASTNQTSMYLCASSPLEGSDTEAFFGQGTRLTVV.

This clone was seen only a few times. This rearrangement joins TRBV7-2 to TRBJ2-3; TRBD2 agrees at 14 bases. CDR3 length: 16 residues. Trimming at V came to 4 bases and at J to 9 bases, leaving 9 bases not matched to a gene. Germline V gene sequence: CDR1 SGHTA, CDR2 FQGNSA. The chain's CDR3 is CASSSGLAGGPRTQYF. The CDR3 DNA follows: TGTGCCAGCAGCTCCGGACTAGCGGGGGGCCCCCGGACGCAGTATTTT. Combining the CDR3 with reference TRBV7-2 and TRBJ2-3 gives the whole variable domain GAGVSQSPSNKVTEKGKDVELRCDPISGHTALYWYRQSLGQGLEFLIYFQGNSAPDKSGLPSDRFSAERTGGSVSTLTIQRTQQEDSAVYLCASSSGLAGGPRTQYFGPGTRLTVL.

V is TRBV29-1 and J is TRBJ2-1, with TRBD1 matching 11 bases. V lost 4 bases, J lost 7 bases, and 3 bases stayed unmatched. The germline V gene encodes CDR1 SQVTM and CDR2 ANQGSEA. The CDR3 is made up of 13 amino acids. Here the CDR3 DNA reads TGCAGCGTTGGGGGGACAGGGGGTAATGAGCAGTTCTTC. Amino acids: CSVGGTGGNEQFF.

The chain links TRBV28 to TRBJ1-2; 11 positions match TRBD1. The germline CDR1 and CDR2 sequences are MDHEN and SYDVKM. CDR3 length: 13 residues. V lost 7 bases and J lost 8; bases outside the gene matches: 6. The CDR3 protein is CASISGQGGGYTF. The CDR3 coding sequence is TGTGCCAGCATATCGGGACAGGGGGGAGGCTACACCTTC.